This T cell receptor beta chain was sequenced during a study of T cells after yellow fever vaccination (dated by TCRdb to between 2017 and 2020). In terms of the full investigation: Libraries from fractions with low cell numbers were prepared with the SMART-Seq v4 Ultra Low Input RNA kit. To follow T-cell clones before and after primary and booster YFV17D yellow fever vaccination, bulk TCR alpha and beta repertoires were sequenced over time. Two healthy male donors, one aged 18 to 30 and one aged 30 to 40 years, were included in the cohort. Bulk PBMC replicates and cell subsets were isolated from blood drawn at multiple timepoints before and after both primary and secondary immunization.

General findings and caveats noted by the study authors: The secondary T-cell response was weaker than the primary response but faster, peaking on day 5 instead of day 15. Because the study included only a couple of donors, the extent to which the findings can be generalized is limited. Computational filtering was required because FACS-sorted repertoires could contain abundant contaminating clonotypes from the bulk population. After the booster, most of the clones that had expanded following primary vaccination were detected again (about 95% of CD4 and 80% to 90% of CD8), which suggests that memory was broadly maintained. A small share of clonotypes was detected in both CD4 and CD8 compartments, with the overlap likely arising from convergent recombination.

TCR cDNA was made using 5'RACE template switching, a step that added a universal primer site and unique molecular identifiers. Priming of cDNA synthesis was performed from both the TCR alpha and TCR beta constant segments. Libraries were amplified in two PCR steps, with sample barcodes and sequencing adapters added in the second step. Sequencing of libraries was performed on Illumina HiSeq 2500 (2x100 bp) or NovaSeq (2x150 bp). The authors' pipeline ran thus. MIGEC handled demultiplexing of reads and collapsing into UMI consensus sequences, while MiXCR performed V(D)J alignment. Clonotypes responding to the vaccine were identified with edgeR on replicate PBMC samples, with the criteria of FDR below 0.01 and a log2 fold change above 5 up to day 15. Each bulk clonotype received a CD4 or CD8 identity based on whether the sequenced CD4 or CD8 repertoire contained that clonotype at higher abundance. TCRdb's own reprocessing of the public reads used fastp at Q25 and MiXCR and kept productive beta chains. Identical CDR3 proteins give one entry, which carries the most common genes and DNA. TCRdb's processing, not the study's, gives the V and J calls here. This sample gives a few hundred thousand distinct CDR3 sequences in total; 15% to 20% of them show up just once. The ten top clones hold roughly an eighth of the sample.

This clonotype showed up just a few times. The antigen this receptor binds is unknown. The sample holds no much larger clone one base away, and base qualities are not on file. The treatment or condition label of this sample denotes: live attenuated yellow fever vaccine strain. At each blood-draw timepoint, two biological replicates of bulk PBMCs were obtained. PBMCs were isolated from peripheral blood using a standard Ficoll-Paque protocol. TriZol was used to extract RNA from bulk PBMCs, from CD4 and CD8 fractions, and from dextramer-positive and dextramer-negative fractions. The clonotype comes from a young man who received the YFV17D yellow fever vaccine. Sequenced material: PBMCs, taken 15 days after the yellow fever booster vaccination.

The nucleotide sequence is given as TGTGCCAGCAGCCCCAGGGGCCCCAGGGATACGCAGTATTTT. Translation gives CASSPRGPRDTQYF. The sequence is built from TRBV3-1 and TRBJ2-3; TRBD1 is possibly the D segment (6 matching bases). Reading from cysteine to phenylalanine, the CDR3 counts 14 amino acids. CDR3 DNA is the only sequence kept; it has 42 bases, read in frame from the first base. The trim is 4 bases for V and 6 bases for J, with a gap of 14 bases between the germline ends. Sequences LGHDT (CDR1) and YNNKEL (CDR2) are obtained from the germline V gene (reference sequence).